This T cell receptor (beta chain) was documented in a study of cytomegalovirus exposure and HLA in healthy donors. Whole-study context: Counted in an early data release were about 85 million unique TCRs from HLA-typed donors.

This clone was counted once. Its antigen is still unknown. The CDR3 has 14 residues. The germline gives CDR1 SQVTM, CDR2 ANQGSEA. V shed 5 bases and J 2 bases; nucleotides not matched to a gene: 6. Vbeta (60) and Jbeta (13) primers were used in the PCR. In the study's own analysis: In a later analysis, some 11 million of approximately 86 million unique beta chains occurred in at least two donors. The method was immunoSEQ multiplex PCR; TCRdb's version includes in-frame clones alone and lacks a portion of them. That table supplies the V and J calls and clone size; D and trimming were determined from the DNA. This sample has roughly 99,000 clones; 74% occur once, and the top ten carry about 1.8%. Study conclusions and caveats: An analysis was carried out later, and it reportedly showed fewer N-insertions in an Asian-associated ancestry cluster than the approximately 700-donor mean. Some 150 TCR beta chains were listed as cytomegalovirus-associated.

This chain links TRBV29-1 with TRBJ2-1, with 7 bases fitting TRBD1. The receptor's source is a male donor in good health and CMV-seronegative. Sequenced input: PBMCs. The CDR3 region is CSVQTGSTYNEQFF. In nucleotides, the CDR3 is TGCAGCGTTCAGACAGGGTCAACCTACAATGAGCAGTTCTTC.